This is a list of T cell receptor beta chains from one sample in a study of beta chain features in type 1 diabetes. Libraries were prepared by immunoSEQ multiplex PCR; TCRdb keeps only in-frame clonotypes and omits some of them. Of hundreds of thousands of clones listed, roughly 15% were seen once; the top ten hold around 0.02%. The sequenced sample was naive CD4+ T cells from blood. The source is a woman aged 18-35 years in good health. Both conserved end residues are part of each CDR3. Each record gives: J gene, D gene, V gene, clone size, CDR3 DNA, CDR3 protein. The D gene is left open where the match is weak. Where a row states a size, it is once, few, many or the class of an expanded clone; other rows omit it.

>TRBJ2-2|NA|TRBV4-1|NA
TGCGCCAGCAGCCCAAGTGAGGTGCGCACCGGGGAGCTGTTTTTT
CASSPSEVRTGELFF
>TRBJ2-5|TRBD2|TRBV28|few
TGTGCCAGCAGCCCTCTAGCGGGAGCAGGCGAGACCCAGTACTTC
CASSPLAGAGETQYF
>TRBJ2-2|NA|TRBV7-2|few
TGTGCCAGCAGCTCCTACCTTTACACCGGGGAGCTGTTTTTT
CASSSYLYTGELFF
>TRBJ2-1|NA|TRBV5-1|few
TGCGCCAGCAGCTTGGTGCCCATATTTGGGAATGAGCAGTTCTTC
CASSLVPIFGNEQFF
>TRBJ1-1|NA|TRBV11-2|NA
TGTGCCAGCAGCTTGGCAGGAGGGACTGAAGCTTTCTTT
CASSLAGGTEAFF
>TRBJ2-3|NA|TRBV29-1|NA
TGCAGCGTTGAAATAGCAGATACGCAGTATTTT
CSVEIADTQYF
>TRBJ1-2|NA|TRBV11-2|NA
TGTGCCAGCAGTTTTTCGCAGAACTATGGCTACACCTTC
CASSFSQNYGYTF
>TRBJ1-2|NA|TRBV7-9|NA
TGTGCCAGCAGCTTAGACGCGGAAAACTATGGCTACACCTTC
CASSLDAENYGYTF
>TRBJ2-7|NA|TRBV25-1|NA
TGTGCCAGCAGTGACCCCGCCCTCTCCTACGAGCAGTACTTC
CASSDPALSYEQYF
>TRBJ2-7|TRBD2|TRBV6-5|few
TGTGCCAGCAGTACGTTTCGGGAGGGCCGGTACGAGCAGTACTTC
CASSTFREGRYEQYF
>TRBJ1-2|NA|TRBV4-2|few
TGTGCCAGCAGCCAAGCGGCGGTTCCAGGCTACACCTTC
CASSQAAVPGYTF
>TRBJ2-7|NA|TRBV4-2|few
TGTGCCAGCAGCCAAGGAAGAGGAGCGTACGAGCAGTACTTC
CASSQGRGAYEQYF
>TRBJ1-2|NA|TRBV29-1|NA
TGCAGCGCACTGGTCGGGTCCTATGGCTACACCTTC
CSALVGSYGYTF
>TRBJ2-7|NA|TRBV7-6|NA
TGTGCCAGCAGCTTAGGGACAAAATCCTACGAGCAGTACTTC
CASSLGTKSYEQYF
>TRBJ1-2|TRBD1|TRBV27|NA
TGTGCCAGCAGTTTTAACTCGGGACAGGGGAGTTATGGCTACACCTTC
CASSFNSGQGSYGYTF
>TRBJ1-4|NA|TRBV7-9|few
TGTGCCAGCAGCCTGAGGGCTAATGAAAAACTGTTTTTT
CASSLRANEKLFF
>TRBJ2-7|NA|TRBV11-2|NA
TGTGCCAGCAGCTTAGATCTGGGGAGAGCCTACGAGCAGTACTTC
CASSLDLGRAYEQYF
>TRBJ2-1|TRBD2|TRBV6-6|NA
TGTGCCAGCAGAGGGACTAGCGGGGGGTACAATGAGCAGTTCTTC
CASRGTSGGYNEQFF
>TRBJ2-3|NA|TRBV5-1|NA
TGCGCCAGCAGCTTACCACAGGGTTCAGATACGCAGTATTTT
CASSLPQGSDTQYF
>TRBJ1-2|TRBD1|TRBV19|NA
TGTGCCAGTAGTATTGCGTCGACAGGGCCCTCAAAGGGCTACACCTTC
CASSIASTGPSKGYTF
>TRBJ2-7|TRBD2|TRBV7-2|NA
TGTGCCAGCAGCCCGGGACTAGCGGGAAGGTACGAGCAGTACTTC
CASSPGLAGRYEQYF
>TRBJ1-1|NA|TRBV19|few
TGTGCCAGTACCCTGGGGCAGGGTAACACTGAAGCTTTCTTT
CASTLGQGNTEAFF
>TRBJ2-3|TRBD1|TRBV28|NA
TGTGCCAGCAGCCAAAGGGGGCGGCCGACGCAGTATTTT
CASSQRGRPTQYF
>TRBJ1-2|NA|TRBV4-2|few
TGTGCCAGCAGCCAAGTCATTTTGCAGGGGAACGACTATGGCTACACCTTC
CASSQVILQGNDYGYTF
>TRBJ2-1|TRBD2|TRBV7-6|NA
TGTGCCAGCAGCTTAAGGACTAGGACTAGCGGGTACAATGAGCAGTTCTTC
CASSLRTRTSGYNEQFF
>TRBJ1-1|NA|TRBV5-4|few
TGTGCCAGCAGCTCTACAGGGTTGGACACTGAAGCTTTCTTT
CASSSTGLDTEAFF
>TRBJ2-3|TRBD2|TRBV20-1|few
TGCAGTGCTTTTGGCGGGAGTACGCAGTATTTT
CSAFGGSTQYF
>TRBJ2-2|TRBD2|TRBV6-5|few
TGTGCCAGCAGAAGCGGGAGGTTGAACACCGGGGAGCTGTTTTTT
CASRSGRLNTGELFF
>TRBJ2-7|NA|TRBV5-1|few
TGCGCCAGCAGCGGGGCAGGGCACGAGCAGTACTTC
CASSGAGHEQYF
>TRBJ1-2|NA|TRBV7-9|few
TGTGCCAGCAGCTTAGCGCAGGGCTATGGCTACACCTTC
CASSLAQGYGYTF
>TRBJ2-1|NA|TRBV7-9|few
TGTGCCAGCATCTCCGTTGGGGGTAGCTCCTACAATGAGCAGTTCTTC
CASISVGGSSYNEQFF
>TRBJ1-3|NA|TRBV25-1|few
TGTGCCAGCAGTGCAGGGCCGTTATCTGGAAACACCATATATTTT
CASSAGPLSGNTIYF
>TRBJ2-7|TRBD2|TRBV5-1|NA
TGCGCCAGCAGCTTGACTAGCGGGAGCTCCTACGAGCAGTACTTC
CASSLTSGSSYEQYF
>TRBJ2-1|TRBD1|TRBV4-3|NA
TGCGCCAGCAGCCAAGTATGGGTCCCCGGGACAGGGGCTTTTAATGAGCAGTTCTTC
CASSQVWVPGTGAFNEQFF
>TRBJ2-1|NA|TRBV28|few
TGTGCCAGCAGTCCCCCGACAGGAGAGCAGTTCTTC
CASSPPTGEQFF
>TRBJ2-1|NA|TRBV5-1|few
TGCGCCAGCAGCTTAACCGGGACATTCTCAACTGAGCAGTTCTTC
CASSLTGTFSTEQFF
>TRBJ2-7|TRBD2|TRBV2|few
TGTGCCAGCAGTGAAGCCCGGACTAGCGGGAGTTACGAGCAGTACTTC
CASSEARTSGSYEQYF
>TRBJ2-7|NA|TRBV6-5|NA
TGTGCCAGCAGTTACTCGGGACGGAGCTCCTACGAGCAGTACTTC
CASSYSGRSSYEQYF
>TRBJ2-5|TRBD2|TRBV29-1|NA
TGCAGCGCCCCGTTAGCGGGAGTGGAGACCCAGTACTTC
CSAPLAGVETQYF
>TRBJ2-7|NA|TRBV20-1|NA
TGCAGTGCTAGCTCCGGGTACGAGCAGTACTTC
CSASSGYEQYF
>TRBJ1-2|NA|TRBV15|few
TGTGCCACCAGCAGAGCTTGGGGGGACTATGGCTACACCTTC
CATSRAWGDYGYTF
>TRBJ2-1|TRBD2|TRBV5-1|few
TGCGCCAGCAGCTTTGCGGGAGGTCACAATGAGCAGTTCTTC
CASSFAGGHNEQFF
>TRBJ2-5|NA|TRBV10-3|NA
TGTGCCATCAGTGACCTCGGCTTTGCGGCCCAAGAGACCCAGTACTTC
CAISDLGFAAQETQYF
>TRBJ1-2|NA|TRBV23-1|many
TGCGCCAACATTTTCTACACCTTC
CANIFYTF
>TRBJ1-2|NA|TRBV4-3|few
TGCGCCAGCAGCCAAGACGGGACCTCCTATGGCTACACCTTC
CASSQDGTSYGYTF
>TRBJ2-3|NA|TRBV4-2|NA
TGTGCCAGCAGCCAAGAGACGGCAGATACGCAGTATTTT
CASSQETADTQYF
>TRBJ2-1|NA|TRBV2|NA
TGTGCCAGCAGTGGAGGCAATGAGCAGTTCTTC
CASSGGNEQFF
>TRBJ2-1|NA|TRBV20-1|NA
TGCAGTGCTAGGGGCGACAATGAGCAGTTCTTC
CSARGDNEQFF
>TRBJ2-1|NA|TRBV6-5|NA
TGTGCCAGCACGATTGACATATACAATGAGCAGTTCTTC
CASTIDIYNEQFF
>TRBJ2-7|TRBD2|TRBV18|NA
TGTGCCAGCTCATCCGCGGGAGCCAGTCCCTACGAGCAGTACTTC
CASSSAGASPYEQYF
>TRBJ2-7|NA|TRBV5-4|NA
TGTGCCAGCAGCTTGCGGGAGAGCTACGAGCAGTACTTC
CASSLRESYEQYF
>TRBJ1-2|NA|TRBV7-9|NA
TGTGCCAGCAGCCGAGAGGGTGGGCGGTATGGCTACACCTTC
CASSREGGRYGYTF
>TRBJ2-3|NA|TRBV11-2|NA
TGTGCCAGCAGCCCAGGGCCAGGGGCAGATACGCAGTATTTT
CASSPGPGADTQYF
>TRBJ1-5|NA|TRBV28|NA
TGTGCCAGCAGTCGGACAAGACTTTATCAGCCCCAGCATTTT
CASSRTRLYQPQHF
>TRBJ2-2|NA|TRBV19|NA
TGTGCCTCCGAGGGGTATAGCACCGGGGAGCTGTTTTTT
CASEGYSTGELFF
>TRBJ2-6|TRBD1|TRBV5-1|NA
TGCGCCAGCAGCTTGTGGACAGGGGACCCTGGGGCCAACGTCCTGACTTTC
CASSLWTGDPGANVLTF
>TRBJ2-3|TRBD2|TRBV9|NA
TGTGCCAGCAGCGCTGAGGGACTAGCGGGCCCAGATACGCAGTATTTT
CASSAEGLAGPDTQYF
>TRBJ1-1|NA|TRBV5-1|few
TGCGCCAGCAGCTTGGCGTTGGCCATGAACACTGAAGCTTTCTTT
CASSLALAMNTEAFF
>TRBJ2-7|TRBD2|TRBV5-1|few
TGCGCCAGCAGCTACTGGTGGACTAGCGGGAGTGGCTTGTCCTACGAGCAGTACTTC
CASSYWWTSGSGLSYEQYF
>TRBJ2-1|TRBD2|TRBV4-2|NA
TGTGCCAGCAGCCAACTTTTAGCGGGCGGCCGCCGAAGCTCCTACAATGAGCAGTTCTTC
CASSQLLAGGRRSSYNEQFF